Each of the 29 T cell receptor beta chains below was sequenced from the same sample in a study of T cell changes during pregnancy in multiple sclerosis (dated by TCRdb to about 2019). Receptors were amplified or captured by the immunoSEQ multiplex PCR assay. Drawn from immuneACCESS, this table holds only the in-frame rearrangements with V and J called that TCRdb kept. Clones are partly lost; checked studies trace under half to an unresolved V gene and leave the rest unexplained. Counted in this sample were tens of thousands of clones; 75% to 95% of them appeared once. The ten largest clones add up to more than 5% of the sample. The sequencing here drew on CD8+ T cells from peripheral blood mononuclear cells, taken before pregnancy. Receptor source: a female donor with multiple sclerosis, enrolled in a pregnancy study.

The chain combines TRBV7-2 with TRBJ2-7, with 11 bases lining up with TRBD1. V was pared by 5 bases and J by 6 bases, with 6 bases of the junction left unmatched. This CDR3 is built from 14 residues. The germline CDR1 and CDR2 sequences are SGHTA and FQGNSA. DNA for the CDR3: TGTGCCAGCAGCCCCGGACAGGGGGCGGGCGAGCAGTACTTC. It specifies CASSPGQGAGEQYF.

About this clone: One junction end does not reproduce the germline sequence, and a read error may be involved. The V and J genes are TRBV7-7 and TRBJ2-1; 7 nucleotides align to TRBD1. The CDR3 is 15 residues long. Germline loops: CDR1 SSHAT, CDR2 FNYEAQ (reference sequence). The CDR3: CASSANRGLDNEQFF. DNA for the CDR3: TGTGCTAGCAGCGCAAACAGGGGATTGGACAATGAGCAGTTCTTC.

J is TRBJ2-1 and V is TRBV12-5; D is ambiguous. The CDR3 consists of 14 residues. V was cut by 6 bases and J by 8 bases, with 17 bases left in between. Germline V lookup: CDR1 LGHNT, CDR2 FRNRAP. In DNA form, the CDR3 reads TGTGCTAGTGGCCCTCTCCCGTACGTAGATGAGCAGTTCTTC. It is translated as CASGPLPYVDEQFF. Together with reference TRBV12-5 and TRBJ2-1, the CDR3 gives the full variable domain: DARVTQTPRHKVTEMGQEVTMRCQPILGHNTVFWYRQTMMQGLELLAYFRNRAPLDDSGMPKDRFSAEMPDATLATLKIQPSEPRDSAVYFCASGPLPYVDEQFFGPGTRLTVL.

The V call is TRBV7-6, the J call TRBJ2-1; 10 nucleotides match TRBD2. V gave up 1 base and J gave up 5 bases; unmatched junction bases: 11. This CDR3 comprises 18 residues. Germline CDR1 is SGHVS and CDR2 is FNYEAQ. In DNA, the CDR3 is TGTGCCAGCAGCTTAGTTTTACTTAGCGGGAGGTCCCACAATGAGCAGTTCTTC. Its translation: CASSLVLLSGRSHNEQFF.

The chain joins TRBV29-1 to TRBJ1-2; tentatively, D is TRBD1 (5 bases). The CDR3 runs to 13 residues. The ends were cut back, 3 bases at V and 4 bases at J, with 12 bases in the middle. Germline CDR1 SQVTM, CDR2 ANQGSEA. CDR3 DNA: TGCAGCGTTGAGGGGGAGGGGCTCTATGGCTACACCTTC. It yields the protein CSVEGEGLYGYTF.

The V call is TRBV29-1, the J call TRBJ2-1; a possible D gene is TRBD2 (6 bases). Germline V CDR1 and CDR2: SQVTM, ANQGSEA. Trimming removed 8 bases at V and 2 bases at J, with 16 bases between. This CDR3 has 14 residues. CDR3 nucleotides: TGCAGCCTCCGAGGAGGGTTTACCTACAATGAGCAGTTCTTC. This sequence encodes CSLRGGFTYNEQFF.

The chain combines TRBV6-4 with TRBJ2-3; weak D call: TRBD1 (5 bases). The germline CDR1 and CDR2 sequences are MRHNA and SNTAGT. The CDR3 length is 15 residues. The ends were cut back, 2 bases at V and 0 bases at J, with 9 bases in the middle. CDR3 sequence reads: CASSDKAGSTDTQYF. The CDR3 DNA follows: TGTGCCAGCAGTGACAAGGCAGGGAGCACAGATACGCAGTATTTT.

The chain uses TRBV27 and TRBJ1-1; 12 nucleotides match TRBD1. The CDR3 consists of 18 residues. The ends lost 5 bases at V and 0 bases at J; junction bases unmatched: 10. Germline V gene data show CDR1 as MNHEY and CDR2 as SMNVEV (reference sequence). This CDR3 is CASSPRDRGLRVNTEAFF. CDR3 DNA sequence: TGTGCCAGCAGTCCCCGGGACAGGGGGCTCAGGGTGAACACTGAAGCTTTCTTT.

CDR3 sequence (DNA): TGTGCCAGCAGTTCTCCACAGGGTGTTGCGAACACCGGGGAGCTGTTTTTT. The encoded protein is CASSSPQGVANTGELFF. This chain links TRBV7-3 with TRBJ2-2; possible D gene TRBD1, 6 bases. Germline assignment: CDR1 SGHTA and CDR2 FQGTGA. The CDR3 covers 17 residues. V was clipped by 6 bases and J by 0 bases, with 17 bases between them. The full variable domain, rest sourced from reference TRBV7-3 and TRBJ2-2, is GAGVSQTPSNKVTEKGKYVELRCDPISGHTALYWYRQSLGQGPEFLIYFQGTGAADDSGLPNDRFFAVRPEGSVSTLKIQRTERGDSAVYLCASSSPQGVANTGELFFGEGSRLTVL.

The V gene is TRBV10-3, the J gene TRBJ1-2; 9 nucleotides line up with TRBD1. This CDR3 comprises 16 residues. Trimming removed 7 bases from V and 1 base from J; junction bases left unmatched: 10. Germline V CDR1 and CDR2: ENHRY, SYGVKD. The CDR3 protein is CAITAGQGDFNYGYTF. The CDR3 bases are TGTGCCATCACCGCGGGACAGGGAGATTTTAACTATGGCTACACCTTC.

The rearrangement joins TRBV6-5 to TRBJ2-1; 11 bases are a match to TRBD2. The CDR3 consists of 15 residues. J was trimmed by 7 bases and V by 3 bases; bases with no gene match: 5. Germline CDR1 is MNHEY and CDR2 is SVGAGI. The CDR3 loop is CASSYTSGSGNEQFF. The CDR3 bases are TGTGCCAGCAGTTATACTAGCGGGAGTGGTAATGAGCAGTTCTTC.

This clone was seen more than once but under ten times. The chain is built from TRBV7-6 and TRBJ1-3, with D unclear. Germline V gives CDR1 SGHVS, CDR2 FNYEAQ. This CDR3 spans 14 amino acids. V lost 1 base and J lost 8, with 12 bases in between. CDR3 in amino acids: CASSLEARQDTIYF. The DNA for the CDR3 is TGTGCCAGCAGCTTAGAGGCCAGGCAGGACACCATATATTTT. Full variable domain (missing parts from reference TRBV7-6 and TRBJ1-3): GAGVSQSPRYKVTKRGQDVALRCDPISGHVSLYWYRQALGQGPEFLTYFNYEAQQDKSGLPNDRFSAERPEGSISTLTIQRTEQRDSAMYRCASSLEARQDTIYFGEGSWLTVV.

In this sample, this clone turned up once. The V gene is TRBV9, the J gene TRBJ2-7; D is undetermined. The CDR3 runs 12 residues. Trimming cost V 0 bases and J 3 bases, with 4 bases left between them. Looked up from germline, CDR1 is SGDLS and CDR2 is YYNGEE. CDR3 nucleotides: TGTGCCAGCAGCGTAGACGGCTACGAGCAGTACTTC. It translates to CASSVDGYEQYF.

CDR3 bases: TGTGCCAGCAGCTCAGGGCACGAAAAACTGTTTTTT. This encodes CASSSGHEKLFF. This sequence joins TRBV7-6 and TRBJ1-4, with a tentative D call TRBD1 (5 bases). CDR1 and CDR2 (germline): SGHVS, FNYEAQ. The CDR3 loop spans 12 amino acids. Trimming took off 4 bases at V and 8 bases at J, with 8 bases between the two ends.

The genes are TRBV27 and TRBJ2-3, with 12 bases matching TRBD2. Trimming removed 4 bases from V and 4 bases from J; junction bases left unmatched: 3. Germline values: CDR1 MNHEY, CDR2 SMNVEV (reference sequence). The CDR3 is 15 amino acids. The CDR3 spells CASSSTSGSADTQYF. CDR3 DNA sequence: TGTGCCAGCAGTTCGACTAGCGGGAGCGCAGATACGCAGTATTTT.

V is TRBV30 and J is TRBJ2-5; 8 bases are shared with TRBD2. V lost 2 bases, J lost 5 bases, and 7 bases stayed unmatched. Germline V gene data show CDR1 as GTSNPN and CDR2 as SVGIG (reference sequence). This CDR3 has 14 amino acids. CDR3 region: CAWSYGAGAETQYF. In nucleotides, the CDR3 is TGTGCCTGGAGTTATGGAGCGGGAGCCGAGACCCAGTACTTC.

This chain links TRBV27 with TRBJ2-7, with a tentative D call TRBD2 (5 bases). Trimming stripped 3 bases from V and 0 bases from J, with 15 bases between. From germline, CDR1 is MNHEY and CDR2 SMNVEV (reference sequence). The CDR3 totals 16 residues. CDR3 loop: CASSFSAGTSSYEQYF. DNA for the CDR3: TGTGCCAGCAGTTTTAGTGCAGGTACTAGCTCCTACGAGCAGTACTTC.

The chain combines TRBV19 with TRBJ2-5, with 9 bases that match TRBD1. The CDR3 has 14 amino acids. With 8 bases clipped from V and 5 bases from J, the junction kept 9 bases outside the gene matches. In germline, CDR1 is LNHDA, CDR2 SQIVND (reference sequence). DNA of the CDR3: TGTGCCAGTGACCCGGGACAGGGTTTGGAGACCCAGTACTTC. Translated: CASDPGQGLETQYF.

The rearrangement uses TRBV10-3 and TRBJ2-1; 14 bases align to TRBD2. The germline V gene encodes CDR1 ENHRY and CDR2 SYGVKD. The J segment lost 6 bases and the V segment lost 3 bases, leaving 13 bases of the junction unmatched. CDR3 length equals 19 residues. The CDR3 is CAISDLGLAGASRFNEQFF. The CDR3 DNA is TGTGCCATCAGTGATTTGGGACTAGCGGGAGCAAGTAGGTTCAATGAGCAGTTCTTC.

The J gene is TRBJ2-7, the V gene TRBV7-9; D is perhaps TRBD1 (6 bases). The germline CDR1 and CDR2 sequences are SEHNR and FQNEAQ (reference sequence). Between the trimmed V and J ends, which lost 4 bases and 4 bases, there was a span of 23 bases. The CDR3 covers 17 residues. Here the CDR3 reads CASSSNPGNRDTYEQYF. In DNA, the CDR3 is TGTGCCAGCAGCTCCAACCCCGGGAACAGGGATACGTACGAGCAGTACTTC. Filled out from reference TRBV7-9 and TRBJ2-7, the complete variable domain reads DTGVSQNPRHKITKRGQNVTFRCDPISEHNRLYWYRQTLGQGPEFLTYFQNEAQLEKSRLLSDRFSAERPKGSFSTLEIQRTEQGDSAMYLCASSSNPGNRDTYEQYFGPGTRLTVT.

The V gene is TRBV5-1, the J gene TRBJ2-1; TRBD2 is a possible D gene (5 bases). Germline CDR1 SGHRS, CDR2 YFSETQ. With 4 bases removed from V and 4 bases from J, the gap between germline ends came to 15 bases. This CDR3 spans 15 amino acids. The chain's CDR3 is CASSTDSPSYNEQFF. The CDR3 DNA reads as TGCGCCAGCAGCACGGACTCCCCCTCATACAATGAGCAGTTCTTC. The whole variable domain, remainder taken from reference TRBV5-1 and TRBJ2-1, is KAGVTQTPRYLIKTRGQQVTLSCSPISGHRSVSWYQQTPGQGLQFLFEYFSETQRNKGNFPGRFSGRQFSNSRSEMNVSTLELGDSALYLCASSTDSPSYNEQFFGPGTRLTVL.

The chain carries TRBV5-4 and TRBJ1-4, with a weak D call TRBD1 (6 bases). V was pared by 4 bases and J by 4 bases, with 11 bases between. CDR3 length: 14 amino acids. Germline assignment: CDR1 SGHNT and CDR2 YYREEE (reference sequence). Written as DNA, the CDR3 is TGTGCCAGCAGCACAGGACAGTTTAATGAAAAACTGTTTTTT. Its translation is CASSTGQFNEKLFF.

The chain combines TRBV13 with TRBJ1-2; tentative D call: TRBD1 (6 bases). Germline CDR1 PRHDT, CDR2 FYEKMQ (reference sequence). Between the trimmed V and J ends, which lost 5 bases and 4 bases, there was a span of 11 bases. This CDR3 is 13 amino acids long. CDR3 residues: CASSLGQTYGYTF. The CDR3 region has the DNA TGTGCCAGCAGCCTCGGACAGACCTATGGCTACACCTTC.

The chain combines TRBV6-5 with TRBJ2-7, with TRBD1 matching over 7 bases. CDR1 is MNHEY, CDR2 SVGAGI, per germline. Unmatched junction bases numbered 3, after V lost 0 bases and J lost 1 base. This CDR3 has 15 amino acids. CDR3 coding DNA: TGTGCCAGCAGTTACTCTGAGGGACAGTCCTACGAGCAGTACTTC. Encoded protein: CASSYSEGQSYEQYF.

This clone has a single count. The chain is built from TRBV29-1 and TRBJ2-1, with D possibly TRBD2 on 6 matching bases. Germline values: CDR1 SQVTM, CDR2 ANQGSEA. Trimming removed 0 bases at V and 7 bases at J, with 13 bases between. The CDR3 is 14 amino acids. The CDR3 spells CSVEEIGGGNEQFF. CDR3 sequence (DNA): TGCAGCGTTGAAGAGATAGGAGGAGGGAATGAGCAGTTCTTC.

The genes are TRBV6-6 and TRBJ1-1, with unresolved D. CDR3 length: 12 residues. CDR1 and CDR2 (germline): MNHNY, SVGAGI (reference sequence). Trimming stripped 5 bases from V and 11 bases from J, with 15 bases between. The CDR3 sequence is CASSPRGYEAFF. CDR3 bases: TGTGCCAGCAGTCCCCGGGGTTATGAGGCTTTCTTT.

The chain couples TRBV27 to TRBJ2-1; 7 nucleotides line up with TRBD1. The CDR3 is made up of 14 amino acids. With V trimmed by 4 bases and J by 5 bases, 5 bases remained unmatched. Looked up from germline, CDR1 is MNHEY and CDR2 is SMNVEV (reference sequence). The CDR3 is CASSSGTAHNEQFF. The CDR3 DNA reads as TGTGCCAGCAGTTCCGGGACAGCTCACAATGAGCAGTTCTTC.

V and J are TRBV29-1 and TRBJ2-1; D possibly corresponds to TRBD2 (6 bases). The CDR3 spans 16 residues. V dropped 1 base and J dropped 5 bases, with 18 bases sitting between them. Per the germline V gene, CDR1 is SQVTM and CDR2 is ANQGSEA. The CDR3 protein is CSVEGTTPTRDNEQFF. CDR3 nucleotide sequence: TGCAGCGTTGAAGGGACTACCCCAACGAGAGACAATGAGCAGTTCTTC.

This clone was recorded only once. The chain is built from TRBV4-3 and TRBJ1-3; D unresolved. In germline, CDR1 is LGHNA, CDR2 YSLEER. The CDR3 loop spans 13 amino acids. V dropped 2 bases and J dropped 4 bases, with 6 bases sitting between them. The CDR3 DNA is TGCGCCAGCAGCCAAAAAGAGGGAAACACCATATATTTT. Residues: CASSQKEGNTIYF.